This T cell receptor beta chain was sequenced during a study of T cells in Graves' hyperthyroidism and ophthalmopathy. Turning to the study itself: The authors collected peripheral blood at initial diagnosis, before any treatment.

There were TCR beta CDR3 regions amplified from RNA transcripts. The HTBI primer set was used in a first-round RT-PCR of the TCR CDR3. TCRdb reprocessed the multiplex PCR reads via MiXCR and lists one record per CDR3 protein. This sample has 300,000 or so distinct CDR3 sequences; roughly a fifth occur once, and the top ten carry 50%. This clonotype was recorded at least ten times. Germline V gene data show CDR1 as DFQATT and CDR2 as SNEGSKA (reference sequence). Trimming took 4 bases from V and 4 from J, leaving 16 bases between them. The CDR3 consists of 14 residues. Those with hyperthyroidism were 18 to 65 years old, newly diagnosed, and ill for under 2 months. Diagnosis rested on symptoms, serum thyroxine and TRAb, thyroid ultrasound, and orbital computed tomography. A roughly 10 ml volume of fresh peripheral blood provided the PBMCs.

This receptor was taken from a woman between 45 and 65 years old with Graves' hyperthyroidism. The V call is TRBV20-1, the J call TRBJ2-5, with D possibly TRBD2 on 6 matching bases. Sequencing was done on a sample of blood. This chain's CDR3 is CSATLGGGGETQYF. The DNA for the CDR3 is TGCAGTGCTACGCTGGGAGGTGGGGGAGAGACCCAGTACTTC.